This T cell receptor (beta chain) was captured by sequencing in a study of shared clonotypes between healthy human individuals. Points on this clone: Its antigen is not known. The sample contains more than one DNA sequence encoding this CDR3.

The study's findings and limits: Several donors held about 4.5% of naive CD4 clonotypes in common.

Per the germline V gene, CDR1 is SQVTM and CDR2 is ANQGSEA. CDR3 length: 12 amino acids. V gave up 6 bases and J gave up 7 bases, with 13 bases separating them. Profiling relied on immunoSEQ multiplex PCR, and the TCRdb table lists in-frame clones only, not all of them. The sample lists fewer than 700,000 clones, roughly 96% occurring once. Naive CD8 cells lacked CD45RO and underwent positive selection for CCR7, leaving out terminally differentiated effector memory CD45RA+ cells. The specimen was naive CD8+ T cells sorted from blood. This chain links TRBV29-1 with TRBJ2-1; D call uncertain. The receptor was derived from a woman in her twenties or thirties in good health. The DNA of the CDR3 is TGCAGCGTCGAGGACGGCTGGAATGAGCAGTTCTTC. This translates into CSVEDGWNEQFF.